These 19 T cell receptor beta chains were sequenced from one sample in a study of cytomegalovirus exposure and HLA in healthy donors. The study ran its PCR with 60 Vbeta and 13 Jbeta primers. This table comes from immunoSEQ multiplex PCR, and its TCRdb copy is limited to in-frame clones, with some not included. The profile covers roughly 150,000 clones, with roughly 84% appearing a single time and under 1.1% taken by the ten largest. Material for sequencing was PBMCs. Every receptor here comes from a man aged 30 to 39 in good health and CMV-seronegative.

This clone was observed a few times. The V gene is TRBV15, the J gene TRBJ2-4; a weak D match, TRBD1 (6 bases). The ends were cut back, 0 bases at V and 0 bases at J, with 12 bases in the middle. CDR3 size: 17 residues. Germline CDR1 reads LNHNV; CDR2 reads YYDKDF (reference sequence). The CDR3 protein is CATSRESGQLAKNIQYF. The CDR3 coding sequence is TGTGCCACCAGCAGAGAGAGCGGACAGCTAGCCAAAAACATTCAGTACTTC.

The chain joins TRBV5-1 to TRBJ2-3, with a possible D match to TRBD2 (6 bases). Trimming took off 2 bases at V and 7 bases at J, with 17 bases between the two ends. In germline, CDR1 is SGHRS, CDR2 YFSETQ. This CDR3 spans 15 amino acids. The CDR3 sequence is CASSFYGTRGNTQYF. The CDR3 nucleotides are TGCGCCAGCAGCTTCTACGGGACCCGGGGGAATACGCAGTATTTT.

This rearrangement joins TRBV7-2 to TRBJ2-5, with D possibly being TRBD2 (6 bases). Judging by the DNA end, TRBJ2-7 fits better; the J call may be wrong. CDR3 length: 14 amino acids. Germline CDR1 and CDR2: SGHTA and FQGNSA. CDR3 amino acids: CASNLAGRDYEQYF. The CDR3 DNA is TGTGCCAGCAATCTTGCGGGACGAGACTACGAGCAGTACTTC.

The J gene is TRBJ1-5, the V gene TRBV6-1; D remains unclear. The germline gives CDR1 MNHNS, CDR2 SASEGT. This CDR3 is built from 14 residues. V lost 6 bases and J lost 0, with 9 bases in between. The DNA of the CDR3 is TGTGCCAGCAGAGGACTGAATAGCAATCAGCCCCAGCATTTT. It specifies CASRGLNSNQPQHF.

The chain is built from TRBV13 and TRBJ2-2, with 11 positions matching TRBD2. Per germline, CDR1 PRHDT and CDR2 FYEKMQ (reference sequence). The V gene end was trimmed by 2 bases and the J gene end by 1 base; junction bases not matched to a gene: 3. The CDR3 has 17 residues. The CDR3 DNA sequence: TGTGCCAGCAGCTTAATACTAGCGGGAGAGAACACCGGGGAGCTGTTTTTT. Translation gives CASSLILAGENTGELFF.

This rearrangement joins TRBV7-9 to TRBJ1-3; tentatively, D is TRBD1 (5 bases). V was shortened by 1 base and J by 2 bases, with 15 bases between the two germline ends. The CDR3 spans 17 residues. Germline V CDR1 and CDR2: SEHNR, FQNEAQ (reference sequence). In nucleotides, the CDR3 is TGTGCCAGCAGCTTAGTGCGCCGGGACTCTGCTGGAAACACCATATATTTT. As protein: CASSLVRRDSAGNTIYF.

DNA of the CDR3: TGTGCCTGGAGTGTACAGCAGGGTTACGAGCAGTACTTC. This sequence encodes CAWSVQQGYEQYF. V and J are TRBV30 and TRBJ2-7; weak D call: TRBD1 (5 bases). CDR1 and CDR2 (germline): GTSNPN, SVGIG (reference sequence). V lost 0 bases and J 4 bases, leaving 10 bases between the germline ends. CDR3 size: 13 residues.

This clone has only one observation. In DNA, the CDR3 is TGTGCCAGCAGCTTAGTAGTGTCTCAGCCCCAGCATTTT. Translating it yields CASSLVVSQPQHF. The chain carries TRBV11-2 and TRBJ1-5; D is undetermined. CDR3 size: 13 residues. Germline values: CDR1 SGHAT, CDR2 FQNNGV. The germline V and J ends were trimmed by 1 base and 6 bases, with 7 bases remaining between them.

This sequence joins TRBV29-1 and TRBJ2-3; 9 positions match TRBD2. V trimming: 8 bases; J trimming: 4 bases; junction bases outside the gene matches: 10. The CDR3 has 14 amino acids. CDR1 and CDR2 from the germline V gene are SQVTM and ANQGSEA. This chain's CDR3 is CSLRGSGGADTQYF. The CDR3 DNA follows: TGCAGCCTTAGAGGTAGCGGGGGAGCAGATACGCAGTATTTT.

This sequence joins TRBV4-3 and TRBJ1-2; 9 bases line up with TRBD1. CDR1 and CDR2 from the germline V gene are LGHNA and YSLEER. The V segment lost 5 bases and the J segment 3 bases; nucleotides outside the gene matches: 7. The CDR3 contains 15 residues. CDR3 in DNA: TGCGCCAGCAGCAGAGGGGACAGGGAGGACTATGGCTACACCTTC. This encodes CASSRGDREDYGYTF.

V is TRBV7-2 and J is TRBJ2-7, with 12 bases lining up with TRBD1. The CDR3 sequence is 16 residues long. J was trimmed by 6 bases and V by 0 bases; bases with no gene match: 6. CDR1 is SGHTA, CDR2 FQGNSA, per germline. The CDR3 region is CASSLAPGTGGFEQYF. The CDR3 nucleotides read TGTGCCAGCAGCTTAGCGCCTGGGACAGGGGGCTTCGAGCAGTACTTC.

As concerns this clone: Mismatch with germline at one junction end may stem from a read error. The V call is TRBV6-1, the J call TRBJ2-1, with 11 positions matching TRBD1. There are 15 residues in the CDR3. Germline loops: CDR1 MNHNS, CDR2 SASEGT. The CDR3: CASGEDRGRYNEQFF. CDR3 coding DNA: TGTGCCAGCGGTGAGGACAGGGGGCGGTATAATGAGCAGTTCTTC.

The rearrangement uses TRBV11-2 and TRBJ1-2, with 7 bases aligning to TRBD1. With V trimmed by 1 base and J by 4 bases, 6 bases remained unmatched. This CDR3 is 15 amino acids long. CDR1 and CDR2 from the germline V gene are SGHAT and FQNNGV. Here the CDR3 DNA reads TGTGCCAGCAGCTTAGCTGAGGGGGCAGGCTATGGCTACACCTTC. Its protein product is CASSLAEGAGYGYTF. The full variable domain, in which reference TRBV11-2 and TRBJ1-2 provide the parts outside the CDR3, is EAGVAQSPRYKIIEKRQSVAFWCNPISGHATLYWYQQILGQGPKLLIQFQNNGVVDDSQLPKDRFSAERLKGVDSTLKIQPAKLEDSAVYLCASSLAEGAGYGYTFGSGTRLTVV.

The chain couples TRBV9 to TRBJ2-5; weak D call: TRBD1 (5 bases). The V end was cut by 4 bases, the J end by 2 bases, with 9 bases between. This CDR3 is 13 amino acids long. From germline, CDR1 is SGDLS and CDR2 YYNGEE. This CDR3 reads CASSRQQQETQYF. In DNA form, the CDR3 reads TGTGCCAGCAGCAGACAGCAGCAAGAGACCCAGTACTTC.

The V and J genes are TRBV18 and TRBJ2-1; 7 nucleotides align to TRBD2. Per germline, CDR1 KGHSH and CDR2 LQKENI. J gave up 3 bases and V 3 bases, and 8 bases lay outside the gene matches. The CDR3 spans 16 residues. In nucleotides, the CDR3 is TGTGCCAGCTCACCCTCAGAAGCGGGAATCTACAATGAGCAGTTCTTC. As protein: CASSPSEAGIYNEQFF.

This chain connects TRBV11-3 to TRBJ2-7; TRBD1 matches at 7 bases. The CDR3 loop spans 15 amino acids. The germline V gene encodes CDR1 SGHNT and CDR2 YENEEA. Unmatched junction bases numbered 7, after V lost 5 bases and J lost 0 bases. The CDR3 nucleotides read TGTGCCAGCAGCACGCCGGGACAGACCTCCTACGAGCAGTACTTC. Protein sequence: CASSTPGQTSYEQYF.

V gene TRBV7-9 combines with J gene TRBJ1-4; 10 bases align to TRBD1. CDR1 and CDR2 (germline): SEHNR, FQNEAQ (reference sequence). The CDR3 totals 15 residues. J was trimmed by 8 bases and V by 0 bases; bases with no gene match: 3. The CDR3 loop is CASSLAGQGTEKLFF. In DNA form, the CDR3 reads TGTGCCAGCAGCTTAGCGGGACAGGGGACCGAAAAACTGTTTTTT.

The chain carries TRBV4-2 and TRBJ1-6; D is unclear. CDR1 LGHNA and CDR2 YNFKEQ come from the germline V gene. The ends were cut back, 2 bases at V and 10 bases at J, with 18 bases in the middle. The CDR3 contains 16 residues. CDR3 loop: CASSQFLGRGYSPLHF. In DNA, the CDR3 is TGTGCCAGCAGCCAATTCCTAGGCCGCGGGTACTCACCCCTCCACTTT.

The rearrangement links TRBV4-1 to TRBJ1-2, with 10 bases that match TRBD1. This CDR3 region has 14 residues. J was trimmed by 5 bases and V by 3 bases; bases with no gene match: 3. Germline V CDR1 and CDR2: MGHRA, YSYEKL. The CDR3 nucleotides are TGCGCCAGCAGCCAGGGGACAGGGGATTATGGCTACACCTTC. Encoded protein: CASSQGTGDYGYTF.